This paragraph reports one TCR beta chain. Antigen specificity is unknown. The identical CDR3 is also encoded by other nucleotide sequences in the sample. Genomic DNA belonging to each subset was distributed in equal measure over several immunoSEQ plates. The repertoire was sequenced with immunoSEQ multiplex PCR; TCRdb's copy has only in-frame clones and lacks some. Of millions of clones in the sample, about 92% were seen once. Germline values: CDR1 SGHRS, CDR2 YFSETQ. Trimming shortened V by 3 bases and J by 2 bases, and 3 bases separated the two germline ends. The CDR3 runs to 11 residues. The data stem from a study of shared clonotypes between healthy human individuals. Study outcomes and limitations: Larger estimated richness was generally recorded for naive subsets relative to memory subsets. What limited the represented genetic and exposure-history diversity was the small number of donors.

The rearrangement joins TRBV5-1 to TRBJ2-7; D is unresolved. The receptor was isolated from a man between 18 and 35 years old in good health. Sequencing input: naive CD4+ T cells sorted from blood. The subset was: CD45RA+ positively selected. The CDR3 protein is CASSSPYEQYF. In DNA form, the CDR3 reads TGCGCCAGCAGCTCGCCCTACGAGCAGTACTTC.